A single sample gave rise to the 30 T cell receptor beta chains below, sequenced in a study of blood T cell repertoires in COVID-19. Libraries were prepared by immunoSEQ multiplex PCR; TCRdb keeps only in-frame clonotypes and omits some of them. Here the sample spans some 240,000 clones, around 84% being singletons. Sequencing was carried out using PBMCs or T cells enriched from blood (not recorded which). These receptors all come from a man aged 25-45 years with acute COVID-19.

The CDR3 coding sequence is TGTGCCAGTAGTATAGTAGGCAGGGATCCTTCACCCCTCCACTTT. It encodes CASSIVGRDPSPLHF. This chain links TRBV19 with TRBJ1-6; D perhaps matches TRBD1 (5 bases). Germline CDR1 is LNHDA and CDR2 is SQIVND (reference sequence). This CDR3 contains 15 residues. V lost 1 base to trimming and J lost 9 bases, with 13 bases between them.

The chain couples TRBV11-3 to TRBJ2-1, with 8 bases aligning to TRBD2. Germline values: CDR1 SGHNT, CDR2 YENEEA. The length of the CDR3 is 16 residues. The junction had 5 bases not matched to a gene; V was cut back by 4 bases and J by 0 bases. The CDR3 loop is CASSSDAGGSYNEQFF. The CDR3 DNA reads TGTGCCAGCAGCTCCGATGCGGGAGGCTCCTACAATGAGCAGTTCTTC.

The chain couples TRBV19 to TRBJ2-1, with a possible D match to TRBD1 (7 bases). Trimming removed 5 bases at V and 6 bases at J, with 11 bases between. The CDR3 spans 13 residues. CDR1 is LNHDA, CDR2 SQIVND, per germline (reference sequence). The CDR3 sequence is CASSGTAGNEQFF. CDR3 DNA: TGTGCCAGTAGTGGGACAGCGGGCAATGAGCAGTTCTTC.

The chain combines TRBV13 with TRBJ1-2; no definite D call. CDR3 length: 12 amino acids. Germline assignment: CDR1 PRHDT and CDR2 FYEKMQ (reference sequence). V was pared by 1 base and J by 6 bases, with 6 bases between. The CDR3 spells CASSLVGDGYTF. CDR3 in DNA: TGTGCCAGCAGCTTAGTCGGGGATGGCTACACCTTC.

This sequence joins TRBV5-5 and TRBJ1-5, with 9 bases aligning to TRBD1. The CDR3 extends over 14 amino acids. With 4 bases clipped from V and 4 bases from J, the junction kept 3 bases outside the gene matches. CDR1 and CDR2 from the germline V gene are SGHKS and YYEKEE (reference sequence). The CDR3 reads CASSGTGNNQPQHF. CDR3 bases: TGTGCCAGCAGCGGGACAGGGAATAATCAGCCCCAGCATTTT.

Comments on this clone: The identical CDR3 is also encoded by other nucleotide sequences in the sample. CDR3 loop: CSARLGGYTF. The CDR3 DNA is TGCAGTGCTAGACTAGGTGGCTACACCTTC. The V call is TRBV20-1, the J call TRBJ1-2; D unclear. This CDR3 has 10 amino acids. Per germline, CDR1 DFQATT and CDR2 SNEGSKA (reference sequence). Trimming pared 2 bases from V and 7 bases from J, leaving 5 bases between.

The chain is built from TRBV3-1 (or the pseudogene TRBV3-2) and TRBJ1-2; D unclear. V gave up 2 bases and J gave up 8 bases, with 9 bases separating them. The CDR3 spans 12 residues. CDR1 and CDR2 from the germline V gene are LGHDT and YNNKEL (reference sequence). The CDR3 region is CASSQFERGYTF. The CDR3 DNA reads TGTGCCAGCAGCCAATTTGAGCGGGGCTACACCTTC.

The table lists this clone with a few counts. CDR3 sequence reads: CASRSSGRASEQYV. In DNA form, the CDR3 reads TGTGCCAGCCGAAGTAGCGGGAGGGCCTCCGAGCAGTACGTC. The rearrangement links TRBV27 to TRBJ2-7; the match to TRBD2 covers 11 bases. V shed 8 bases, J shed 6 bases, and the junction held 9 bases outside the gene matches. The CDR3 spans 14 residues. Germline CDR1 reads MNHEY; CDR2 reads SMNVEV (reference sequence).

The genes are TRBV15 and TRBJ2-2; a possible D gene is TRBD1 (6 bases). Per germline, CDR1 LNHNV and CDR2 YYDKDF (reference sequence). Trimming took 2 bases from V and 4 from J, leaving 26 bases between them. The CDR3 runs to 20 residues. The CDR3: CATSRPKWDTNQGSTGELFF. The CDR3 DNA reads as TGTGCCACCAGCAGACCGAAATGGGACACAAACCAAGGAAGCACCGGGGAGCTGTTTTTT.

The V and J genes are TRBV27 and TRBJ2-7, with 11 bases lining up with TRBD2. The CDR3 is 15 amino acids. Germline trimming cut 6 bases from V and 3 bases from J; bases unmatched to any gene: 7. Germline V CDR1 and CDR2: MNHEY, SMNVEV (reference sequence). As DNA, the CDR3 is TGTGCCAGCAGACTGGGACTAGCGGACCGCTACGAGCAGTACGTC. Protein sequence: CASRLGLADRYEQYV.

A note on this clone: The junction differs from germline at one of its ends, possibly a read error. The chain uses TRBV5-1 and TRBJ1-6; TRBD1 might be the D (6 bases). Per the germline V gene, CDR1 is SGHRS and CDR2 is YFSETQ. The CDR3 is made up of 14 amino acids. The CDR3 region is CASSLLTGLSPLHF. For the CDR3, the DNA is TGTGCCAGCAGCTTGCTTACAGGGTTGTCACCCCTCCACTTT.

The sample holds a few counts of this clone. The V gene is TRBV13, the J gene TRBJ1-2, with D possibly matching TRBD1 (6 bases). V gave up 5 bases and J gave up 6 bases, with 22 bases separating them. In germline, CDR1 is PRHDT, CDR2 FYEKMQ (reference sequence). The CDR3 covers 16 residues. CDR3 nucleotide sequence: TGTGCCAGCAGCCTGGGAGCGGGGGGCATTTCTCATGGCTACACCTTC. It is translated as CASSLGAGGISHGYTF.

The chain couples TRBV19 to TRBJ1-4; maybe TRBD1 (5 bases). The CDR3 length is 15 residues. The V gene's germline CDR1 is LNHDA and CDR2 SQIVND (reference sequence). Trimming removed 8 bases at V and 0 bases at J, with 13 bases between. The CDR3 bases are TGTGCCAGTGCGGCCCAGGGTTCAACTAATGAAAAACTGTTTTTT. The encoded protein is CASAAQGSTNEKLFF. Full variable domain (missing parts from reference TRBV19 and TRBJ1-4): DGGITQSPKYLFRKEGQNVTLSCEQNLNHDAMYWYRQDPGQGLRLIYYSQIVNDFQKGDIAEGYSVSREKKESFPLTVTSAQKNPTAFYLCASAAQGSTNEKLFFGSGTQLSVL.

V is TRBV2 and J is TRBJ2-4; 10 nucleotides agree with TRBD2. J was trimmed by 2 bases and V by 7 bases; bases with no gene match: 2. The germline gives CDR1 SNHLY, CDR2 FYNNEI. There are 14 residues in the CDR3. The CDR3, as DNA: TGTGCCAGCACTAGCGGGGGAACCAAAAACATTCAGTACTTC. Its protein is CASTSGGTKNIQYF.

The chain combines TRBV6-1 with TRBJ1-6; D not certain. The CDR3 length is 15 residues. Between the trimmed V and J ends, which lost 0 bases and 7 bases, there was a span of 10 bases. Germline V gene lookup returns CDR1 MNHNS and CDR2 SASEGT. CDR3 protein: CASSEARGPNSPLHF. The CDR3 DNA sequence: TGTGCCAGCAGTGAAGCGCGAGGGCCCAATTCACCCCTCCACTTT.

Of note for this clone: At one of its ends the junction is not consistent with the germline gene, which may arise from a read error. The rearrangement joins TRBV5-1 to TRBJ2-2; TRBD1 agrees at 12 bases. The germline CDR1 and CDR2 sequences are SGHRS and YFSETQ. The CDR3 spans 19 residues. CDR3 sequence reads: CASSSSGTGGVWNTGELFF. Written as DNA, the CDR3 is TGTGCCAGCAGCTCCTCCGGGACAGGGGGCGTATGGAACACCGGGGAGCTGTTTTTT.

The chain employs TRBV21-1 and TRBJ2-7; TRBD1 is taken as the D call from the table, unchecked against the DNA. TRBV21-1 is labeled a pseudogene. The CDR3 loop spans 13 amino acids. Written as DNA, the CDR3 is TGTGCCAGCAGTCGCACAGGAACCTACGAGCAGTACGTC. Amino acids: CASSRTGTYEQYV.

V is TRBV3-1 (or the pseudogene TRBV3-2) and J is TRBJ2-1, with 8 positions matching TRBD2. The CDR3 sequence is 15 residues long. Looked up from germline, CDR1 is LGHDT and CDR2 is YNNKEL (reference sequence). Unmatched junction bases numbered 7, after V lost 3 bases and J lost 6 bases. The CDR3 DNA is TGTGCCAGCAGCCAGGGAGGGCGGGGGGCCAATGAGCAGTTCTTC. Amino acids: CASSQGGRGANEQFF.

The chain combines TRBV5-1 with TRBJ1-1; D may be TRBD1 (6 bases). CDR3 size: 16 residues. V lost 5 bases to trimming and J lost 2 bases, with 19 bases between them. Germline loops: CDR1 SGHRS, CDR2 YFSETQ. CDR3 in amino acids: CASRVQVGGLNTEAFF. The CDR3 nucleotides read TGCGCCAGCAGAGTACAGGTTGGGGGCCTCAACACTGAAGCTTTCTTT.

The J gene is TRBJ1-4, the V gene TRBV4-2; TRBD1 matches at 9 bases. Germline CDR1 and CDR2: LGHNA and YNFKEQ. The V segment lost 4 bases and the J segment 2 bases; nucleotides outside the gene matches: 14. The length of the CDR3 is 19 residues. CDR3 loop: CASSPQDRGFSGTNEKLFF. The CDR3 DNA follows: TGTGCCAGCAGCCCCCAAGACAGGGGGTTCTCTGGGACTAATGAAAAACTGTTTTTT.

This sequence joins TRBV14 and TRBJ1-2; TRBD1 matches at 8 bases. CDR3 length equals 15 residues. Per germline, CDR1 SGHDN and CDR2 FVKESK. Trimming took 4 bases from V and 2 from J; bases not matched to a gene: 6. The chain's CDR3 is CASSPHRTGNYGYTF. CDR3 coding DNA: TGTGCCAGCAGCCCCCACCGGACAGGGAACTATGGCTACACCTTC. The complete variable domain, with remaining parts taken from reference TRBV14 and TRBJ1-2, reads EAGVTQFPSHSVIEKGQTVTLRCDPISGHDNLYWYRRVMGKEIKFLLHFVKESKQDESGMPNNRFLAERTGGTYSTLKVQPAELEDSGVYFCASSPHRTGNYGYTFGSGTRLTVV.

The V call is TRBV9, the J call TRBJ2-5; 12 positions agree with TRBD2. V trimming: 0 bases; J trimming: 4 bases; junction bases outside the gene matches: 1. CDR1 is SGDLS and CDR2 is YYNGEE in the germline V gene. The CDR3 runs 15 residues. The CDR3 region has the DNA TGTGCCAGCAGCGTAGCTAGCGGGGGGGTAGAGACCCAGTACTTC. It translates to CASSVASGGVETQYF.

The rearrangement joins TRBV10-2 to TRBJ1-5; D is unclear. The CDR3 length is 11 residues. V was pared by 4 bases and J by 5 bases, with 3 bases between. The germline gives CDR1 WSHSY, CDR2 SAAADI. The CDR3 coding sequence is TGCGCCAGCAGTGTAGATCAGCCCCAGCATTTT. As protein: CASSVDQPQHF.

The chain joins TRBV5-5 to TRBJ2-1, with 8 nucleotides matching TRBD1. From germline, CDR1 is SGHKS and CDR2 YYEKEE (reference sequence). This CDR3 is built from 17 residues. Germline trimming cut 7 bases from V and 5 bases from J; bases unmatched to any gene: 17. This CDR3 reads CASFLLQDRVLNNEQFF. Here the CDR3 DNA reads TGTGCCAGCTTCCTCCTCCAGGACAGGGTTTTGAACAATGAGCAGTTCTTC. Complete variable domain (other parts from reference TRBV5-5 and TRBJ2-1): DAGVTQSPTHLIKTRGQQVTLRCSPISGHKSVSWYQQVLGQGPQFIFQYYEKEERGRGNFPDRFSARQFPNYSSELNVNALLLGDSALYLCASFLLQDRVLNNEQFFGPGTRLTVL.

The gene calls are TRBV11-2 and TRBJ2-7; 8 nucleotides line up with TRBD1. The CDR3 sequence is 15 residues long. The trim removed 1 base at V and 6 bases at J, leaving 8 bases unmatched. Germline-derived CDR1 and CDR2 are SGHAT and FQNNGV. The CDR3 is CASSLGSPGGGEQYV. The CDR3 coding sequence is TGTGCCAGCAGCTTAGGGTCCCCAGGGGGCGGCGAGCAGTACGTC.

The V gene is TRBV6-5, the J gene TRBJ1-5; TRBD1 aligns across 10 bases. The CDR3 spans 15 residues. The trim removed 6 bases at V and 5 bases at J, leaving 7 bases unmatched. Germline V CDR1 and CDR2: MNHEY, SVGAGI. The CDR3 nucleotides read TGTGCCAGCAGATACGGGACAGGGGTGGATCAGCCCCAGCATTTT. Amino acids: CASRYGTGVDQPQHF.

The chain carries TRBV21-1 and TRBJ2-1; the table's D call of TRBD1 was not tested on the DNA. TRBV21-1 is a recognized pseudogene. CDR3 length equals 15 residues. CDR3 sequence reads: CASSVSVQGGNEQFF. The CDR3 DNA sequence: TGTGCCAGCAGCGTCTCGGTCCAGGGGGGTAATGAGCAGTTCTTC.

The chain employs TRBV18 and TRBJ1-2; a possible D gene is TRBD1 (5 bases). Looked up from germline, CDR1 is KGHSH and CDR2 is LQKENI. V dropped 4 bases and J dropped 7 bases, with 13 bases sitting between them. This CDR3 contains 13 residues. The CDR3 region has the DNA TGTGCCAGCTCACGGAAACAGGCAAGTGGCTACACCTTC. Protein sequence: CASSRKQASGYTF.

In this sample, this clone turned up once. V gene TRBV19 combines with J gene TRBJ1-5, with a tentative D call TRBD1 (5 bases). This CDR3 has 13 residues. Trimming left V 8 bases short and J 3 bases short, with 11 bases between. Germline V lookup: CDR1 LNHDA, CDR2 SQIVND (reference sequence). The CDR3 DNA follows: TGTGCCAGTTCAGGGCTATTCAATCAGCCCCAGCATTTT. This translates into CASSGLFNQPQHF.

This rearrangement joins TRBV6-5 to TRBJ2-7; 7 nucleotides align to TRBD2. The germline V gene has CDR1 MNHEY and CDR2 SVGAGI. The V segment lost 7 bases and the J segment 3 bases; nucleotides outside the gene matches: 3. This CDR3 is 12 amino acids long. The CDR3 region has the DNA TGTGCCAGCAAACGGGGGGACTACGAGCAGTACGTC. It encodes CASKRGDYEQYV.